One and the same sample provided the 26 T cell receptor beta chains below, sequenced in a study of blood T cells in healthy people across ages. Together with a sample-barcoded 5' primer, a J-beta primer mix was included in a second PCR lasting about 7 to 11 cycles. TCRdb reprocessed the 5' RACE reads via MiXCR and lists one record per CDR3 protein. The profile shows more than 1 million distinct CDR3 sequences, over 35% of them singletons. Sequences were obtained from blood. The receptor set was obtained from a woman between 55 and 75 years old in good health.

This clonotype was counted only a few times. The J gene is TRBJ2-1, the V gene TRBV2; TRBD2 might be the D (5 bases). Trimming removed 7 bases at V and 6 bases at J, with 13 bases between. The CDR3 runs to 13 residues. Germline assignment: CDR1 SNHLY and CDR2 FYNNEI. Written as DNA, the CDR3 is TGTGCCAGCAATTTGGAGGATCCCAATGAGCAGTTCTTC. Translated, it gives CASNLEDPNEQFF.

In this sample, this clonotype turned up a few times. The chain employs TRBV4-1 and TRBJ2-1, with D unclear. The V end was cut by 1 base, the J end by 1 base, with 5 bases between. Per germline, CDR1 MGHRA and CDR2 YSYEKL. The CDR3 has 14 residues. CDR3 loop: CASSQGLSYNEQFF. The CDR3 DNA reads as TGCGCCAGCAGCCAAGGGTTGTCCTACAATGAGCAGTTCTTC.

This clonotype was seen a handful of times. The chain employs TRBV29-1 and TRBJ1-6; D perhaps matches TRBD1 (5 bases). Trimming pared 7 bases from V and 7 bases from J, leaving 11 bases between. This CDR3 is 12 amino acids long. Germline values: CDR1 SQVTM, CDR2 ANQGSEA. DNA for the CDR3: TGCAGCGCCGGCAGGGAAAATTCACCCCTCCACTTT. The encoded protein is CSAGRENSPLHF. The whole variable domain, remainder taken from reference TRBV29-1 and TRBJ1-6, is SAVISQKPSRDICQRGTSLTIQCQVDSQVTMMFWYRQQPGQSLTLIATANQGSEATYESGFVIDKFPISRPNLTFSTLTVSNMSPEDSSIYLCSAGRENSPLHFGNGTRLTVT.

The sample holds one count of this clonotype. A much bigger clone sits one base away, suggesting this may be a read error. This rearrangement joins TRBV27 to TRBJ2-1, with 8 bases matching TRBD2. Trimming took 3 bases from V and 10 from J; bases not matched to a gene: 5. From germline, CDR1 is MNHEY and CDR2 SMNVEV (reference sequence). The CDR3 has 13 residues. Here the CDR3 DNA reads TGTGCCAGCAGTTTTCGGGAGGGCGGCGAGCAGTTCTTC. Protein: CASSFREGGEQFF.

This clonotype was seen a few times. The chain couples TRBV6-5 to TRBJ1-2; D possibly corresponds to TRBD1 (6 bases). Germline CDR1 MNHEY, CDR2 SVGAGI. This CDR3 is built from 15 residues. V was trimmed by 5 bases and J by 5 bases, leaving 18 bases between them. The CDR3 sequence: CASSLTTGQLYGYTF. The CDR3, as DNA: TGTGCCAGCAGTCTTACGACAGGACAGTTATATGGCTACACCTTC.

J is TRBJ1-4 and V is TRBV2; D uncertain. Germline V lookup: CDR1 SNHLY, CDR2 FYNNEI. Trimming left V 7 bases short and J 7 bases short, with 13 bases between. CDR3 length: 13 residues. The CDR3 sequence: CASISSGSEKLFF. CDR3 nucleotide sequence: TGTGCCAGCATTTCCTCGGGTAGTGAAAAACTGTTTTTT.

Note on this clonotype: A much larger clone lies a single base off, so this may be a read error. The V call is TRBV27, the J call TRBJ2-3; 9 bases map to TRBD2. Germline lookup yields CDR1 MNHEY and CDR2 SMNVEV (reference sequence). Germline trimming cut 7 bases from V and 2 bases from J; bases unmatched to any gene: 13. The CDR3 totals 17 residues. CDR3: CASTRTSGLGNTDTQYF. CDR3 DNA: TGTGCCAGCACCCGAACTAGCGGGTTGGGAAACACAGATACGCAGTATTTT.

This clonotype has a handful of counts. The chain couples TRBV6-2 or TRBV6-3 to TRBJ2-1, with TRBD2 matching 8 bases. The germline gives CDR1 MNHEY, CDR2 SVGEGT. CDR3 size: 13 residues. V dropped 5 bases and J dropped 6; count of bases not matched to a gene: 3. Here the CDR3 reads CASSNGRANEQFF. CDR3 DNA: TGTGCCAGCAGTAACGGGAGGGCCAATGAGCAGTTCTTC.

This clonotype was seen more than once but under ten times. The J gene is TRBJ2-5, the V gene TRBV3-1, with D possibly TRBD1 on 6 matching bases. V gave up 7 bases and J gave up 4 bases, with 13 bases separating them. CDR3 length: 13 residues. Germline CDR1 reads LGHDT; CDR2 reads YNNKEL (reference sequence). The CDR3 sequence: CASTLRGGETQYF. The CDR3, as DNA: TGTGCCAGCACCCTAAGAGGGGGAGAGACCCAGTACTTC.

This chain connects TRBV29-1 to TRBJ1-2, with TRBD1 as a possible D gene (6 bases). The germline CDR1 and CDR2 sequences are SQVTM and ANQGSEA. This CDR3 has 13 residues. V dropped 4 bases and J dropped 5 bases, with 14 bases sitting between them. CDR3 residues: CSVVFQGRYGYTF. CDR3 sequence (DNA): TGCAGCGTTGTTTTCCAGGGGAGATATGGCTACACCTTC.

This CDR3 reads CASSSSGKANYGYTF. CDR3 DNA sequence: TGTGCCAGCAGTTCCAGCGGGAAAGCTAACTATGGCTACACCTTC. The chain recombines TRBV6-5 with TRBJ1-2, with D hard to call. From germline, CDR1 is MNHEY and CDR2 SVGAGI. The V end lost 4 bases, the J end lost 0 bases, and 12 bases lay between the germline ends. This CDR3 spans 15 amino acids.

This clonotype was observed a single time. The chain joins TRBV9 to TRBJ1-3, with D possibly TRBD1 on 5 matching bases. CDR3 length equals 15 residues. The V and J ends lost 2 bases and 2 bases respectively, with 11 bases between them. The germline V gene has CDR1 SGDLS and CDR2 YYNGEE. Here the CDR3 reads CASSVQQEAGNTIYF. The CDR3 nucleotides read TGTGCCAGCAGCGTTCAACAGGAGGCTGGAAACACCATATATTTT.

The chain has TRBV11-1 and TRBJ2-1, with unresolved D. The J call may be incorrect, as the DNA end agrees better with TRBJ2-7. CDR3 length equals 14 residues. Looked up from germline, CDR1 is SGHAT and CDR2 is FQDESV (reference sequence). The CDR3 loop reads CASSLSESYNEQYF. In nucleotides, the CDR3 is TGTGCCAGCAGCTTGAGTGAGTCCTACAATGAGCAGTACTTC.

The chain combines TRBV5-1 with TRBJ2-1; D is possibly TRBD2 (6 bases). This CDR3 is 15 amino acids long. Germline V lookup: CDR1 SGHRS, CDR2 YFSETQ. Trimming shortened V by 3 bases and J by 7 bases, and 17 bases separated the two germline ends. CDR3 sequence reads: CASSSLGGNTNEQFF. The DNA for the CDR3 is TGCGCCAGCAGCTCCCTGGGCGGGAATACAAATGAGCAGTTCTTC. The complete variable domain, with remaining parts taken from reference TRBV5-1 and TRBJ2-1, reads KAGVTQTPRYLIKTRGQQVTLSCSPISGHRSVSWYQQTPGQGLQFLFEYFSETQRNKGNFPGRFSGRQFSNSRSEMNVSTLELGDSALYLCASSSLGGNTNEQFFGPGTRLTVL.

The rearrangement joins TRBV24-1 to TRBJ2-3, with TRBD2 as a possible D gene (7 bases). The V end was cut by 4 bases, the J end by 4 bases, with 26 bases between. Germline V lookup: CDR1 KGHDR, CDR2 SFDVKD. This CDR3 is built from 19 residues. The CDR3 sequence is CATSDRGTLAFSQSDTQYF. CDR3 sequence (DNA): TGTGCCACCAGTGACCGAGGGACACTAGCGTTTTCACAGTCAGATACGCAGTATTTT.

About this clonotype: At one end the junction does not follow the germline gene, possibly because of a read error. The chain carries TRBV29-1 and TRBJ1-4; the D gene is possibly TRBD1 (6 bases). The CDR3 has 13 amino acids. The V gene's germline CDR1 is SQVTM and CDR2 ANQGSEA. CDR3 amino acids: CGVAGGAGEKLFF. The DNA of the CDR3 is TGCGGCGTTGCTGGGGGGGCTGGAGAAAAACTGTTTTTT.

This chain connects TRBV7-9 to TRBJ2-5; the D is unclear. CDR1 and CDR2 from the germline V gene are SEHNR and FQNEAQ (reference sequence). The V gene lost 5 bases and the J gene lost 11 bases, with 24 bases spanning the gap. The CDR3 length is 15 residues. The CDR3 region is CASSNAQSGPFKQYF. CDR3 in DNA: TGTGCCAGCAGCAACGCTCAATCAGGACCTTTCAAGCAGTACTTC.

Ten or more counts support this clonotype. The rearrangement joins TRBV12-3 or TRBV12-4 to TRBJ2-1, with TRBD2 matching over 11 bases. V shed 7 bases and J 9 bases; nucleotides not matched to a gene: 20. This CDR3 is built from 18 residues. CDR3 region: CASNVRGVGTSGRGEQFF. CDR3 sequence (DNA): TGTGCCAGCAACGTTAGGGGTGTTGGGACTAGCGGCCGCGGTGAGCAGTTCTTC.

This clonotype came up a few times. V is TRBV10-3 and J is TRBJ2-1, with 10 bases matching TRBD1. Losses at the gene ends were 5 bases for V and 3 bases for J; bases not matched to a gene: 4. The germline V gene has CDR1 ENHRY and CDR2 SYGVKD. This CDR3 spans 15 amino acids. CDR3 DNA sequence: TGTGCCATCAGTCAGACAGGGGGCAGCTACAATGAGCAGTTCTTC. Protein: CAISQTGGSYNEQFF.

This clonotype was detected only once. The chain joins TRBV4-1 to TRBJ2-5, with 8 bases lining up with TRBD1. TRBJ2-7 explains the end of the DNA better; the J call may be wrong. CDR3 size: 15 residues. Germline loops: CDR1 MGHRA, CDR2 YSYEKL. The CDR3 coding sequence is TGCGCCAGCAGCCAACCGCCGACAGGGGCCTACGAGCAGTACTTC. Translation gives CASSQPPTGAYEQYF.

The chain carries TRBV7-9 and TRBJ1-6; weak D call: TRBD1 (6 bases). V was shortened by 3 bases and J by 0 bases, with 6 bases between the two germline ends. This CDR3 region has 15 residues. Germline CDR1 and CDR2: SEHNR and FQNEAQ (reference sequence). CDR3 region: CASSFRGSYNSPLHF. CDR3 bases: TGTGCCAGCAGCTTCAGGGGCTCCTATAATTCACCCCTCCACTTT.

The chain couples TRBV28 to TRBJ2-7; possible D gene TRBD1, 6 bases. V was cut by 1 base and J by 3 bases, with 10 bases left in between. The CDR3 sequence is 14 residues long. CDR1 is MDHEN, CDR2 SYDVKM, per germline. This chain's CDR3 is CASSLLDRYYEQYF. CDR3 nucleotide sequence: TGTGCCAGCAGTTTATTGGACAGATACTACGAGCAGTACTTC.

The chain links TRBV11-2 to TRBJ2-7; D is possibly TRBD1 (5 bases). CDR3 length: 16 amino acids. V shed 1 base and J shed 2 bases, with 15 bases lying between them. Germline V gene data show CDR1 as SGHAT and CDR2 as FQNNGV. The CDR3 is CASSLVLQGGTYEQYF. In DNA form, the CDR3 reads TGTGCCAGCAGCTTAGTTTTGCAGGGTGGAACCTACGAGCAGTACTTC.

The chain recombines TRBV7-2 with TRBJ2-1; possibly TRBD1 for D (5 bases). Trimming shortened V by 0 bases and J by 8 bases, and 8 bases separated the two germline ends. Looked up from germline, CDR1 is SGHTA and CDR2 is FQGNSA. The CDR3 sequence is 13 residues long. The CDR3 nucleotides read TGTGCCAGCAGCTTAGCGCAGGGCCATGAGCAGTTCTTC. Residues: CASSLAQGHEQFF.

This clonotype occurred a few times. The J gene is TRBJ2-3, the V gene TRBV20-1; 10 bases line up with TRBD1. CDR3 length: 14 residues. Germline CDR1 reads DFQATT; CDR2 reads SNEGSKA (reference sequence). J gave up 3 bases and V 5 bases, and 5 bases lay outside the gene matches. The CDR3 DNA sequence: TGCAGTGCTCGATCGGGACAGGGGACAGATACGCAGTATTTT. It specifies CSARSGQGTDTQYF.

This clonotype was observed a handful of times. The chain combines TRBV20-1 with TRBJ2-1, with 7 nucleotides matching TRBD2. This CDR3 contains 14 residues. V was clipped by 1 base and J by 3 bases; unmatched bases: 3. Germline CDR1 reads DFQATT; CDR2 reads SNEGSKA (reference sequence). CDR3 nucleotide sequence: TGCAGTGCTAGAGCGCTAGCGGTCTACAATGAGCAGTTCTTC. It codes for CSARALAVYNEQFF.